The clone carrying this T cell receptor beta chain was picked up many times. Molecular barcoded adaptors covering alpha/delta and beta/gamma chains were used on roughly 400 ng RNA. TCRdb re-derived calls from the reads in MiXCR, one entry per CDR3 protein. The sample lists approximately 140,000 distinct CDR3 sequences; about 13% were seen once. The sample belongs to a study of read filtering for tumor transcriptome and immune sequencing. Sampling of bone marrow took place during active disease in every patient. The J segment lost 5 bases and the V segment lost 3 bases, leaving 5 bases of the junction unmatched. This CDR3 has 16 amino acids. Germline CDR1 reads SEHNR; CDR2 reads FQNEAQ (reference sequence).

The chain joins TRBV7-9 to TRBJ2-2; the match to TRBD2 covers 11 bases. This receptor was obtained from a donor aged 40 or over with multiple myeloma. Input material: a population of CD138-negative cells sorted from bone marrow. CDR3 in amino acids: CASSFLAGGATGELFF. Here the CDR3 DNA reads TGTGCCAGCAGCTTCTTAGCGGGAGGGGCTACCGGGGAGCTGTTTTTT.